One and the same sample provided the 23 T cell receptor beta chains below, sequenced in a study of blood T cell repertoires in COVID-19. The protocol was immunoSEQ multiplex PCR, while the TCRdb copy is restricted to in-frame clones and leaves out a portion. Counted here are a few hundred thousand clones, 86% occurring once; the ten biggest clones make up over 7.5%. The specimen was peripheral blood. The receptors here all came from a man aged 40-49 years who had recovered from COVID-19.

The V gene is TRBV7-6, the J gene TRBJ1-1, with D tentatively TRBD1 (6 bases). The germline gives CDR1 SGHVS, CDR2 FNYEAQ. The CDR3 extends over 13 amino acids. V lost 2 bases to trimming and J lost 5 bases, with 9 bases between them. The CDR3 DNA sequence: TGTGCCAGCAGCTTAACAGGGCAAACTGAAGCTTTCTTT. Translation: CASSLTGQTEAFF. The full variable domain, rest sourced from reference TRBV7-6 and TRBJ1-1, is GAGVSQSPRYKVTKRGQDVALRCDPISGHVSLYWYRQALGQGPEFLTYFNYEAQQDKSGLPNDRFSAERPEGSISTLTIQRTEQRDSAMYRCASSLTGQTEAFFGQGTRLTVV.

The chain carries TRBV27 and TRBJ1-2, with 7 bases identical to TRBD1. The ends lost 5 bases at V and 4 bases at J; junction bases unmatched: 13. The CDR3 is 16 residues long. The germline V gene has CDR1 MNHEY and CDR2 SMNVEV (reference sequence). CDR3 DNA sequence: TGTGCCAGCAGTCCCCGTCCCGGGACAGTTTCCTATGGCTACACCTTC. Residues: CASSPRPGTVSYGYTF.

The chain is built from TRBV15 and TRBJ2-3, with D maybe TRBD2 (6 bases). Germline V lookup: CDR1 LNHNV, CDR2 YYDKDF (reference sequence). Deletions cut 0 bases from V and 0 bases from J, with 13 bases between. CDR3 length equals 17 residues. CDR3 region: CATSRDRGSLSTDTQYF. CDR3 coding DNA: TGTGCCACCAGCAGAGATCGGGGGAGCCTAAGCACAGATACGCAGTATTTT.

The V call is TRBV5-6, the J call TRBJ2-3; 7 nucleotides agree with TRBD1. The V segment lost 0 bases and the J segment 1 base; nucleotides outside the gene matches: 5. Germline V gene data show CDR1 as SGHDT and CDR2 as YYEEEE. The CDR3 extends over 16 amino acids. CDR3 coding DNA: TGTGCCAGCAGCTTGGGAGGGGGCGCAGGCACAGATACGCAGTATTTT. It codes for CASSLGGGAGTDTQYF.

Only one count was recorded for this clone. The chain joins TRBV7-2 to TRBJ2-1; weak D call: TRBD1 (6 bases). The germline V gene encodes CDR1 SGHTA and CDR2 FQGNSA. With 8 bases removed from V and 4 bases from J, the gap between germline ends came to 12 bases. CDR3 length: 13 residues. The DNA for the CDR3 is TGTGCCAGCGAGGGGGTGAGGTACAATGAGCAGTTCTTC. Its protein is CASEGVRYNEQFF.

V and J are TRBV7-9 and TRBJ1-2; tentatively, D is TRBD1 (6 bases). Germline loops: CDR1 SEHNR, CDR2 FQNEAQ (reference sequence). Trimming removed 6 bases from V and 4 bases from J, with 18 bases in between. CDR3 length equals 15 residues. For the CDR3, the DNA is TGTGCCAGCAGTACCTACAGGGATGGGTTCTATGGCTACACCTTC. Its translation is CASSTYRDGFYGYTF.

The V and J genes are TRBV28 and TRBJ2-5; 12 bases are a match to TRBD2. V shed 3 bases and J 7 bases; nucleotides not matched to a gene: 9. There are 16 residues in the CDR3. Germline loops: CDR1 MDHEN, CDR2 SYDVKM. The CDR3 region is CASSLLASGRGGTQYF. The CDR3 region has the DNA TGTGCCAGCAGTTTGTTGGCTAGCGGGAGGGGAGGGACCCAGTACTTC.

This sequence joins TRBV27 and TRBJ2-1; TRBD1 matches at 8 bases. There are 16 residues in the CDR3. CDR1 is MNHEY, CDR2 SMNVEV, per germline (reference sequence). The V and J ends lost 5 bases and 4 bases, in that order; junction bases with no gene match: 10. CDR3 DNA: TGTGCCAGCAGTACCGCGGGCAGGGGGCTATACAATGAGCAGTTCTTC. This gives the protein CASSTAGRGLYNEQFF.

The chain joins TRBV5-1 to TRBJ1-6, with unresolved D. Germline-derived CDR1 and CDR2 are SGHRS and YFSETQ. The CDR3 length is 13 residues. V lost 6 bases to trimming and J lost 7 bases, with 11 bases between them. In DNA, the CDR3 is TGCGCCAGCACCTCTGGAGTGAATTCACCCCTCCACTTT. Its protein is CASTSGVNSPLHF.

CDR3 in amino acids: CASSQPAGLAGATFYNEQFF. Written as DNA, the CDR3 is TGCGCCAGCAGCCAACCAGCGGGACTAGCGGGGGCCACCTTCTACAATGAGCAGTTCTTC. This chain links TRBV5-1 with TRBJ2-1, with 14 positions matching TRBD2. With 4 bases clipped from V and 3 bases from J, the junction kept 15 bases outside the gene matches. This CDR3 is built from 20 residues. The germline V gene encodes CDR1 SGHRS and CDR2 YFSETQ.

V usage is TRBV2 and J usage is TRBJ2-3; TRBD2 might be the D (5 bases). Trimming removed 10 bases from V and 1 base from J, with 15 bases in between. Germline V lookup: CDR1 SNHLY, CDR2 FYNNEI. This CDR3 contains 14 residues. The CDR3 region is CATLTNLGTDTQYF. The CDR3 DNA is TGTGCCACCTTGACTAATTTGGGCACAGATACGCAGTATTTT.

The CDR3 bases are TGTGCCTGGAGGGGACTAGCGGGACGGGAAGAGCAGTACTTC. Its protein product is CAWRGLAGREEQYF. This chain joins TRBV30 and TRBJ2-7; TRBD2 matches at 13 bases. There are 14 residues in the CDR3. Germline CDR1 reads GTSNPN; CDR2 reads SVGIG (reference sequence). V shed 3 bases, J shed 7 bases, and the junction held 6 bases outside the gene matches.

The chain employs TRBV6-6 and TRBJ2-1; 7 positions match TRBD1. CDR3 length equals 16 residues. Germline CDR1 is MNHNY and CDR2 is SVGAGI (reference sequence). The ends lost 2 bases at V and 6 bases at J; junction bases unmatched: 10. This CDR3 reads CASSYPRQGSRNEQFF. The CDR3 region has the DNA TGTGCCAGCAGTTACCCGCGACAGGGATCTCGCAATGAGCAGTTCTTC.

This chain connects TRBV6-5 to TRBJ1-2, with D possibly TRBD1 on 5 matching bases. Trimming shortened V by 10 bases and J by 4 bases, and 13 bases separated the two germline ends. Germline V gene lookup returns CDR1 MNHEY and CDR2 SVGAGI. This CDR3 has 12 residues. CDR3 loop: CATYDSVYGYTF. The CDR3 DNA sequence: TGTGCCACCTATGACAGCGTCTATGGCTACACCTTC.

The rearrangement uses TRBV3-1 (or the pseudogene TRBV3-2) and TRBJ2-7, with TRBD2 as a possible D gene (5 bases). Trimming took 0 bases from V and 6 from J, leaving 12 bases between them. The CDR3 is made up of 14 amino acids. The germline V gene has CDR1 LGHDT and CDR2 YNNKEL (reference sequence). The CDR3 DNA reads TGTGCCAGCAGCCAAGAAATCGGGGTCGGCGAGCAGTACTTC. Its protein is CASSQEIGVGEQYF.

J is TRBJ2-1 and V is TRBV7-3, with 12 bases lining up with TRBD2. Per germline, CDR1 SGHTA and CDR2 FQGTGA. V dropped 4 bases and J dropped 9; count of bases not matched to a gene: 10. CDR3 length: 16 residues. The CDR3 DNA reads TGTGCCAGCAGCTCCCGCCTAGCGGGAGGGGGGGGTGAGCAGTTCTTC. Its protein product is CASSSRLAGGGGEQFF.

This chain's CDR3 is CASSQQGSLSNEQFF. In nucleotides, the CDR3 is TGTGCCAGCAGCCAACAGGGTAGCCTATCGAATGAGCAGTTCTTC. V gene TRBV7-9 combines with J gene TRBJ2-1; D possibly corresponds to TRBD1 (6 bases). Trimming removed 5 bases at V and 7 bases at J, with 18 bases between. Germline V gene sequence: CDR1 SEHNR, CDR2 FQNEAQ (reference sequence). This CDR3 region has 15 residues.

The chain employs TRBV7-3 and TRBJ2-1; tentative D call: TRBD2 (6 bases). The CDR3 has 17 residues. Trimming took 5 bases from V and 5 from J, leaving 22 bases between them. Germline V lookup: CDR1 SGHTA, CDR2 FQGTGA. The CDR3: CASSRKPRDSLDNEQFF. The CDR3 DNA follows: TGTGCCAGCAGCCGTAAACCTCGGGACTCGCTTGACAATGAGCAGTTCTTC.

This CDR3 reads CASSLTSGVVYNEQFF. In DNA, the CDR3 is TGTGCCAGCAGTCTTACTAGCGGGGTGGTCTACAATGAGCAGTTCTTC. This chain links TRBV7-2 with TRBJ2-1; 10 bases are a match to TRBD2. Germline values: CDR1 SGHTA, CDR2 FQGNSA. CDR3 length equals 16 residues. Unmatched junction bases numbered 8, after V lost 6 bases and J lost 3 bases.

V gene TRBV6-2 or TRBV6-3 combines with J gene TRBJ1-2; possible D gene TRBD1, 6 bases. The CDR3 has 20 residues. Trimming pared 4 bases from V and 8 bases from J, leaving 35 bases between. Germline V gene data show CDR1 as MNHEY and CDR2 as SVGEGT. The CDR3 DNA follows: TGTGCCAGCAGTTTACACTCGCCTCAAAATGCCGGGACAACAAAACCAGGCTACACCTTC. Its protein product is CASSLHSPQNAGTTKPGYTF.

The CDR3 loop is CASSFLGLAGWANVLTF. CDR3 DNA: TGTGCCAGCAGCTTCTTGGGACTAGCGGGTTGGGCCAACGTCCTGACTTTC. The chain carries TRBV7-2 and TRBJ2-6; TRBD2 agrees at 12 bases. The ends lost 3 bases at V and 5 bases at J; junction bases unmatched: 5. The CDR3 length is 17 residues. Germline V gene sequence: CDR1 SGHTA, CDR2 FQGNSA.

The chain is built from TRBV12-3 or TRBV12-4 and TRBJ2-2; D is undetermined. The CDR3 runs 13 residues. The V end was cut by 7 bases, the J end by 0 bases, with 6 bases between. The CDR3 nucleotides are TGTGCCAGCAAATTAGCGAACACCGGGGAGCTGTTTTTT. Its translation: CASKLANTGELFF.

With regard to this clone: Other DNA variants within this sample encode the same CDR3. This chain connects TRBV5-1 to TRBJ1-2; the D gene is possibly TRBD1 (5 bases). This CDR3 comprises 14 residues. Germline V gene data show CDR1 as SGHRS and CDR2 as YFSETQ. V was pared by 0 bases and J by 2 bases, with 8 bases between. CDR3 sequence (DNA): TGCGCCAGCAGCTTGGAGGCAGGGAACTATGGCTACACCTTC. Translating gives CASSLEAGNYGYTF.